This record covers a single T cell receptor beta chain. This entry is derived from a study of cytomegalovirus exposure and HLA in healthy donors. CDR3 length equals 17 residues. Germline CDR1 LNHNV, CDR2 YYDKDF (reference sequence). The ends lost 0 bases at V and 6 bases at J; junction bases unmatched: 12. Profiling relied on immunoSEQ multiplex PCR, and the TCRdb table lists in-frame clones only, not all of them. The sample lists 100,000 to 150,000 clones; 89% were seen once. This clonotype was obtained from a woman between 18 and 29 years old in good health and CMV-seronegative. The chain combines TRBV15 with TRBJ1-2, with TRBD1 identical over 8 bases. Material for sequencing was PBMCs. The CDR3 bases are TGTGCCACCAGCAGAGATCACGGGACAGGTGTTTCAAATGGCTACACCTTC. Encoded protein: CATSRDHGTGVSNGYTF.